This T cell receptor beta chain was retrieved from a study of shared clonotypes between healthy human individuals. Findings of the study overall: Estimated clonotype richness was generally higher in naive than memory subsets.

A remark on this clone: Its antigen remains unidentified. This same CDR3 is encoded by further DNA sequences in the sample.

Naive CD8 cells lacked CD45RO and underwent positive selection for CCR7, leaving out terminally differentiated effector memory CD45RA+ cells. Germline CDR1 is SQVTM and CDR2 is ANQGSEA. The CDR3 sequence is 13 residues long. The J segment lost 1 base and the V segment lost 4 bases, leaving 1 base of the junction unmatched. The sorted-subset replicate PCRs were given approximately 190 ng DNA, which is some 29,000 T cell genomes. The authors' processing: There were no quality scores in the junction-only immunoSEQ sequences, so filtering differed. TCRdb keeps only in-frame clones here, not all; method: immunoSEQ multiplex PCR. Clonal size and the V and J genes are those of that table, whereas D and trimming came from the DNA. Of roughly 850,000 clones in the sample, about 96% were seen once.

Material: naive CD8+ T cells sorted from blood. This sequence was found in a man aged 30-40 years in good health. The V gene is TRBV29-1, the J gene TRBJ2-7; 10 positions match TRBD1. The CDR3 region is CSVGDRGSYEQYF. CDR3 coding DNA: TGCAGCGTTGGGGACAGGGGTTCCTACGAGCAGTACTTC.